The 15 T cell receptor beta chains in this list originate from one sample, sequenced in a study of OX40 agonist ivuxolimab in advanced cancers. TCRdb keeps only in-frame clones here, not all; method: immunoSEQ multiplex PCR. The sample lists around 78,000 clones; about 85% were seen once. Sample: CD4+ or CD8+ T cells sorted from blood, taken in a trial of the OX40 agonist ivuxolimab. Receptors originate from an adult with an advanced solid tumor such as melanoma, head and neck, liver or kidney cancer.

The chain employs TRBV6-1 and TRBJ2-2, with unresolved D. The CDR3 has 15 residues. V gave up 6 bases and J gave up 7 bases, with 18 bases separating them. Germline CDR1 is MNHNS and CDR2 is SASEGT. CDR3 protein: CASSPRPNSIGELFF. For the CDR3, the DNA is TGTGCCAGCAGCCCCCGTCCTAACAGTATCGGGGAGCTGTTTTTT.

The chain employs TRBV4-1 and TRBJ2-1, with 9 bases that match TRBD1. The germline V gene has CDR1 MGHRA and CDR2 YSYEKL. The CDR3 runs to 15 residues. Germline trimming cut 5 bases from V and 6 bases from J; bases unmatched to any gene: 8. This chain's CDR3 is CASSRDRASSNEQFF. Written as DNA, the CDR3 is TGCGCCAGCAGCAGGGACAGGGCTTCGTCCAATGAGCAGTTCTTC.

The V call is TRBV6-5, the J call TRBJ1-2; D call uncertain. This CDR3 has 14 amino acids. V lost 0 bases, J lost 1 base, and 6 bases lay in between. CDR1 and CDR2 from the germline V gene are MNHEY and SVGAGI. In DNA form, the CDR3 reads TGTGCCAGCAGTTACTCTGGCAATAACTATGGCTACACCTTC. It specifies CASSYSGNNYGYTF.

CDR3 DNA: TGCAGCGGCAGCGGGAACACCGGGGAGCTGTTTTTT. Encoded protein: CSGSGNTGELFF. This chain links TRBV29-1 with TRBJ2-2, with D perhaps matching TRBD2 (5 bases). CDR3 length equals 12 residues. V gave up 7 bases and J gave up 1 base, with 7 bases separating them. Germline CDR1 SQVTM, CDR2 ANQGSEA.

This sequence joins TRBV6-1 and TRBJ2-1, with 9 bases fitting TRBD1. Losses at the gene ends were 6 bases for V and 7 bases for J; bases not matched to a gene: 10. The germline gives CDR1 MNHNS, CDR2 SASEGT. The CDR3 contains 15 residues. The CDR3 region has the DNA TGTGCCAGCAGGGACAGGGGAAGGACAACGAATGAGCAGTTCTTC. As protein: CASRDRGRTTNEQFF.

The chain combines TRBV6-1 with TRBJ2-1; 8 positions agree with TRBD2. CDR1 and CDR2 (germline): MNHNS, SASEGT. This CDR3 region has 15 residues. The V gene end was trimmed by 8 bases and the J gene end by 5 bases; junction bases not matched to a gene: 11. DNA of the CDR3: TGTGCCAGCGCCGGCGGGGGGCGGGGGGACAATGAGCAGTTCTTC. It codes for CASAGGGRGDNEQFF.

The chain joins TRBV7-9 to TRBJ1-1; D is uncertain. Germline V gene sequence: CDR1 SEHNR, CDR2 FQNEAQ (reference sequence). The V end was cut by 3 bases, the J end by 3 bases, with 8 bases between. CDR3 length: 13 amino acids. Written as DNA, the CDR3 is TGTGCCAGCAGCTTCGACCAGTACACTGAAGCTTTCTTT. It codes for CASSFDQYTEAFF.

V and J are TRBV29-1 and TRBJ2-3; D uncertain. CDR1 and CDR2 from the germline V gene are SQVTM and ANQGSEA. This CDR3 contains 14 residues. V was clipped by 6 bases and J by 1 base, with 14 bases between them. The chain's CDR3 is CSVARTQGTDTQYF. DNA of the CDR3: TGCAGCGTGGCAAGGACGCAAGGCACAGATACGCAGTATTTT.

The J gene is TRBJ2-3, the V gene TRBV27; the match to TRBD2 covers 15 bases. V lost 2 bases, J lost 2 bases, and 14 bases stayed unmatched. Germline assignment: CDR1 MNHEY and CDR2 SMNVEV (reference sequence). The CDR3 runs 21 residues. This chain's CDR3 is CASSLSGTSGRRPLNTDTQYF. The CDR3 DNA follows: TGTGCCAGCAGTTTAAGTGGGACTAGCGGGAGGCGTCCCCTTAACACAGATACGCAGTATTTT.

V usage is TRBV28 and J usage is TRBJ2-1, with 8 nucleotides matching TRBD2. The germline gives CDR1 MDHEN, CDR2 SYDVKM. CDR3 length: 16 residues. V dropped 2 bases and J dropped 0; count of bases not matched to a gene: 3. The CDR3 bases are TGTGCCAGCAGTTTAACCAGCGGGAGCTCCTACAATGAGCAGTTCTTC. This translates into CASSLTSGSSYNEQFF.

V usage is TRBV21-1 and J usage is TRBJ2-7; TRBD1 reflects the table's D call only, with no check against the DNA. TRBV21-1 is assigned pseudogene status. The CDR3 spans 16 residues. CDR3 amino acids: CASSVRSGTGGDEQYF. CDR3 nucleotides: TGTGCCAGCAGCGTACGCTCCGGGACAGGGGGCGACGAGCAGTACTTC.

The CDR3 coding sequence is TGTGCCAGCGGGACAGGGGGGGTGAACACTGAAGCTTTCTTT. This sequence encodes CASGTGGVNTEAFF. V and J are TRBV10-3 and TRBJ1-1, with 11 bases fitting TRBD1. CDR1 is ENHRY, CDR2 SYGVKD, per germline. This CDR3 is 14 amino acids long. Germline trimming cut 10 bases from V and 0 bases from J; bases unmatched to any gene: 4.

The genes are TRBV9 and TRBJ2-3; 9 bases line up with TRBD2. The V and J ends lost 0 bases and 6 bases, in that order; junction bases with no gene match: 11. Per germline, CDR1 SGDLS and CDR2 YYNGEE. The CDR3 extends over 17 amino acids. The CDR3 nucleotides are TGTGCCAGCAGCGTAGAAGGGGTGGGGACTAGCTCGGATACGCAGTATTTT. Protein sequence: CASSVEGVGTSSDTQYF.

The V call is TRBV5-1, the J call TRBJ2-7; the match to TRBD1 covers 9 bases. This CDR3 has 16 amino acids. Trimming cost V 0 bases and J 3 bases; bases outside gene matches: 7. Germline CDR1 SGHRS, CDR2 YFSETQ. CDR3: CASSLARGTGSYEQYF. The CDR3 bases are TGCGCCAGCAGCTTGGCGCGGGGGACAGGGAGCTACGAGCAGTACTTC.

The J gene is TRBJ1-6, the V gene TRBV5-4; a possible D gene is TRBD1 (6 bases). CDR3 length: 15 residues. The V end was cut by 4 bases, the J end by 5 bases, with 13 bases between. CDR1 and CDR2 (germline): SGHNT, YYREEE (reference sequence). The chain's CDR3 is CASSRDRSNNSPLHF. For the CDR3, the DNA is TGTGCCAGCAGCCGAGACAGGTCGAATAATTCACCCCTCCACTTT.